One and the same sample provided the 7 T cell receptor beta chains below, sequenced in a study of CD8 T cells in Susac syndrome. RNA amounts of about 0.5 to 1 ug underwent reverse transcription with random hexamers. Using its own MiXCR run on the immunoSEQ multiplex PCR reads, TCRdb lists one record per CDR3 protein. The sample has approximately 53,000 distinct CDR3 sequences, 93% seen once. Sequenced sample: CD8+ T cells from PBMCs. The receptors were gathered from a human donor with multiple sclerosis.

The chain recombines TRBV27 with TRBJ1-2; no clear D. The CDR3 totals 13 residues. The V end lost 7 bases, the J end lost 4 bases, and 13 bases lay between the germline ends. Germline V lookup: CDR1 MNHEY, CDR2 SMNVEV (reference sequence). The CDR3: CASTSSFLYGYTF. The CDR3 DNA reads TGTGCCAGCACGAGCAGTTTCCTCTATGGCTACACCTTC.

The chain is built from TRBV2 and TRBJ1-4; TRBD1 is a possible D gene (5 bases). The CDR3 loop spans 14 amino acids. Germline V gene data show CDR1 as SNHLY and CDR2 as FYNNEI. Trimming took off 7 bases at V and 8 bases at J, with 17 bases between the two ends. The CDR3 protein is CASIPGQVREKLFF. Here the CDR3 DNA reads TGTGCCAGCATCCCCGGACAAGTACGGGAAAAACTGTTTTTT.

This CDR3 reads CSVEDATWTDVWGVIYGYTF. The DNA for the CDR3 is TGCAGCGTTGAAGATGCCACGTGGACAGATGTGTGGGGGGTGATCTATGGCTACACCTTC. The chain links TRBV29-1 to TRBJ1-2; possibly TRBD1 for D (6 bases). With 0 bases removed from V and 4 bases from J, the gap between germline ends came to 30 bases. The V gene's germline CDR1 is SQVTM and CDR2 ANQGSEA. This CDR3 has 20 residues.

The chain couples TRBV20-1 to TRBJ2-5; 13 bases fit TRBD2. The CDR3 consists of 14 residues. CDR1 and CDR2 from the germline V gene are DFQATT and SNEGSKA (reference sequence). J gave up 4 bases and V 6 bases, and 5 bases lay outside the gene matches. Written as DNA, the CDR3 is TGCAGTGCCGATCGACTAGCGGGGGGAGAGACCCAGTACTTC. Protein sequence: CSADRLAGGETQYF.

The chain joins TRBV12-5 to TRBJ2-5; D call uncertain. V was pared by 4 bases and J by 7 bases, with 10 bases between. The germline V gene has CDR1 LGHNT and CDR2 FRNRAP. The CDR3 is 12 amino acids. CDR3 protein: CASGSPLGTQYF. Written as DNA, the CDR3 is TGTGCTAGTGGTTCCCCGTTGGGGACCCAGTACTTC.

This CDR3 is CSVEDLHGADTQYF. The CDR3 DNA reads TGCAGCGTTGAAGATCTTCACGGAGCAGATACGCAGTATTTT. The genes are TRBV29-1 and TRBJ2-3; D not resolved. This CDR3 has 14 amino acids. V was clipped by 0 bases and J by 4 bases, with 11 bases between them. Per the germline V gene, CDR1 is SQVTM and CDR2 is ANQGSEA.

This rearrangement joins TRBV29-1 to TRBJ1-4; D is perhaps TRBD1 (5 bases). Germline-derived CDR1 and CDR2 are SQVTM and ANQGSEA. Deletions cut 2 bases from V and 0 bases from J, with 10 bases between. The CDR3 has 15 amino acids. Written as DNA, the CDR3 is TGCAGCGTTGAACTAGACAGCGCAACTAATGAAAAACTGTTTTTT. Residues: CSVELDSATNEKLFF.